The present T cell receptor (beta chain) was sequenced within a study of blood T cell repertoires in COVID-19. TCRdb's copy holds only in-frame clones and misses some; the assay was immunoSEQ multiplex PCR. The sample yields 250,000 to 400,000 clones, around 87% seen once. The specimen was peripheral blood. The TCR was taken from a man aged 45-65 years with active or convalescent COVID-19.

The CDR3 region has the DNA TGTGCCAGCAGCCCCGGTGCTGGCAGGGGCTTGGGAGAGACCCAGTACTTC. Its translation is CASSPGAGRGLGETQYF. The rearrangement joins TRBV7-2 to TRBJ2-5, with a possible D match to TRBD1 (6 bases). This CDR3 is 17 amino acids long. The germline V and J ends were trimmed by 5 bases and 4 bases, with 23 bases remaining between them. In germline, CDR1 is SGHTA, CDR2 FQGNSA.